This T cell receptor beta chain was found in a study of chemoradiotherapy in HPV16-positive cancers. General study points: Candidate HPV-specific clones and E7-related TCR motifs grew in tumor during treatment. For HPV16-positive patients, expanding HPV-responsive T cells associated with longer recurrence-free survival.

The table came from immunoSEQ multiplex PCR; TCRdb's copy has only in-frame clones and leaves some out. The sample contains more than 7,000 clones, about three quarters of which appear only once. CDR3 length: 16 residues. With V trimmed by 1 base and J by 5 bases, 7 bases remained unmatched. From germline, CDR1 is LGHNA and CDR2 YNFKEQ. This clone was detected only once. The target antigen is unknown. Samples were taken several times over chemoradiotherapy. Sampling was performed from a patient who underwent chemoradiotherapy. J is TRBJ2-4 and V is TRBV4-2; 8 bases align to TRBD1. This clonotype originated in a human donor with HPV-associated anogenital cancer. In nucleotides, the CDR3 is TGTGCCAGCAGCCAAGGAGTCGGGACAGGTCAAAACATTCAGTACTTC. Amino acid sequence: CASSQGVGTGQNIQYF.